A single sample is the source of the 3 T cell receptor beta chains below, sequenced in a study of immune characterization of retroperitoneal liposarcoma (dated by TCRdb to about 2019). The receptor library was made with PCR. The data were produced on a NextSeq 500. Clones were called with MiXCR by TCRdb after fastp trimmed the public reads at Q25, and only in-frame beta chains were retained. Each entry merges the rows of one CDR3 protein and shows their most common DNA and genes. Present in this sample are about 10,000 distinct CDR3 sequences, 25% to 30% of which were seen just once. The top ten hold about 8.5% of the sample. Sequenced material: tumor tissue. The receptors were sampled from a male donor with retroperitoneal liposarcoma.

This clonotype was counted only a few times. The J gene is TRBJ1-1, the V gene TRBV6-2 or TRBV6-3, with D perhaps TRBD1 (5 bases). V lost 1 base and J 1 base, leaving 19 bases between the germline ends. Germline V gene data show CDR1 as MNHEY and CDR2 as SVGEGT. This CDR3 contains 18 residues. The CDR3 region has the DNA TGTGCCAGCAGTTACTTTGAGTGGTCAATCGGGGGGAACACTGAAGCTTTCTTT. Its translation: CASSYFEWSIGGNTEAFF.

On this clonotype: Compared with germline, one end of the junction differs, possibly owing to a read error. The chain uses TRBV6-1 and TRBJ2-1; D call uncertain. The CDR3 spans 13 residues. Germline-derived CDR1 and CDR2 are MNHNS and SASEGT. The CDR3 region is CASSSTWGNVQYF. For the CDR3, the DNA is TGTGCCAGCAGCTCGACGTGGGGTAATGTGCAGTACTTT.

This clonotype was found a few times. V usage is TRBV6-1 and J usage is TRBJ2-7; weak D call: TRBD1 (5 bases). The CDR3 runs to 15 residues. Germline CDR1 and CDR2: MNHNS and SASEGT. V was cut by 6 bases and J by 7 bases, with 22 bases left in between. CDR3 in amino acids: CASRLTVTAPTEQYF. CDR3 sequence (DNA): TGTGCCAGCAGACTAACCGTGACAGCTCCTACGGAGCAGTACTTC.